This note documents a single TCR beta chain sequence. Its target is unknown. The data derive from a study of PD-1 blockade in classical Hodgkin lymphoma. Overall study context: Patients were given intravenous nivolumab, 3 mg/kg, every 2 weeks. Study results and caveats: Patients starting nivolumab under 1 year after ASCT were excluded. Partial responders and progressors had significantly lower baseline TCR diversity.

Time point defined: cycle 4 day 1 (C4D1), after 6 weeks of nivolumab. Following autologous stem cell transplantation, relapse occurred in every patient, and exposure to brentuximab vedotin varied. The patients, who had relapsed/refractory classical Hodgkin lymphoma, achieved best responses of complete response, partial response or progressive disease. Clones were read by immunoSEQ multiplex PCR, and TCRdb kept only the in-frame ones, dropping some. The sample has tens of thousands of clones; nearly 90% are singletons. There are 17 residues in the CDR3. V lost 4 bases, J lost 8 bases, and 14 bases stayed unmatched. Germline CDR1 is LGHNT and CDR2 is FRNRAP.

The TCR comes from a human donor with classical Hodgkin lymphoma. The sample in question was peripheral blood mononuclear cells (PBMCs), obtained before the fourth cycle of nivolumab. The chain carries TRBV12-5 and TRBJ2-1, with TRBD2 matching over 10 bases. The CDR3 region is CASGSSPLAGVPYEQFF. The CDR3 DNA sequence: TGTGCTAGTGGTTCCTCTCCTCTAGCGGGAGTTCCCTATGAGCAGTTCTTC. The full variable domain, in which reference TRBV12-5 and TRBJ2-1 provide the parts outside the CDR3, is DARVTQTPRHKVTEMGQEVTMRCQPILGHNTVFWYRQTMMQGLELLAYFRNRAPLDDSGMPKDRFSAEMPDATLATLKIQPSEPRDSAVYFCASGSSPLAGVPYEQFFGPGTRLTVL.